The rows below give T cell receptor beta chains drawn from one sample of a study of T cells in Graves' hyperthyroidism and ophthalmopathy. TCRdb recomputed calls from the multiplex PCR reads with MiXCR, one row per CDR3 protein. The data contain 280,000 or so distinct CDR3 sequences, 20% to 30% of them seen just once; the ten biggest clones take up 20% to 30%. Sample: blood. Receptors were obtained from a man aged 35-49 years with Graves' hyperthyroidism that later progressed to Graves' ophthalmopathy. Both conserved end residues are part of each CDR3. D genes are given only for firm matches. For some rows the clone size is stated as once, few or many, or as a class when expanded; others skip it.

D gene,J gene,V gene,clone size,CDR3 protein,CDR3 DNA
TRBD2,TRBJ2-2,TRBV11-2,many,CASSQIAGGTVGELFF,TGTGCCAGCAGCCAAATAGCGGGAGGGACCGTCGGGGAGCTGTTTTTT
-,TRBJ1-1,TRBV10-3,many,CAMTTGLNTEAFF,TGTGCCATGACTACAGGGTTGAACACTGAAGCTTTCTTT
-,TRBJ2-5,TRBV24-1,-,CATSDSGRRGETQYF,TGTGCCACCAGTGACTCGGGGCGGCGGGGCGAGACCCAGTACTTC
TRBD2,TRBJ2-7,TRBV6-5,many,CASSYGGGSGNEQYF,TGTGCCAGCAGTTACGGCGGCGGGAGTGGGAACGAGCAGTACTTC
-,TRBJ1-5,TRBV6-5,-,CASSNSRSNNQPQHF,TGTGCCAGCAGTAACAGTCGGTCAAATAATCAGCCCCAGCATTTT
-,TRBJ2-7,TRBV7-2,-,CASSLLGFRTYEQYF,TGTGCCAGCAGCTTATTGGGGTTTAGGACCTACGAGCAGTACTTC
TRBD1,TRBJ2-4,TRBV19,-,CASSIDRGQGNIQYF,TGTGCCAGTAGTATAGATCGGGGACAGGGAAACATTCAGTACTTC
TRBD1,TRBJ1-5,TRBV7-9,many,CASSWGTVNQPQHF,TGTGCCAGCAGCTGGGGGACAGTTAATCAGCCCCAGCATTTT
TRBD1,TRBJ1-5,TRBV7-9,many,CASSATGQGGNQPQHF,TGTGCCAGCAGCGCAACAGGACAGGGAGGCAATCAGCCCCAGCATTTT
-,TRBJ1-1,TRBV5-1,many,CASSWSEAWLEAFF,TGCGCCAGCAGCTGGAGTGAAGCGTGGCTTGAAGCTTTCTTT
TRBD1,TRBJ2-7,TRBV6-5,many,CASSQSQTGSYEQYF,TGTGCCAGCAGCCAATCACAGACAGGGTCCTACGAGCAGTACTTC
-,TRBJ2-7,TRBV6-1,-,CASSQAREQYF,TGTGCCAGCAGTCAGGCCCGCGAGCAGTACTTC
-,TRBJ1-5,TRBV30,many,CAWRESGSGNQPQHF,TGTGCCTGGAGAGAGTCGGGGAGCGGGAATCAGCCCCAGCATTTT
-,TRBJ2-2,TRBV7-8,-,CASSLRAGPNTGELFF,TGTGCCAGCAGCTTACGGGCGGGTCCGAACACCGGGGAGCTGTTTTTT
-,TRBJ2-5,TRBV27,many,CASSTRSTETQYF,TGTGCCAGCAGTACTAGAAGTACGGAGACCCAGTACTTC
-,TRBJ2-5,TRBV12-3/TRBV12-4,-,CASSLVDRRGRETQYF,TGTGCCAGCAGTCTCGTTGACAGGAGGGGAAGAGAGACCCAGTACTTC